The entry below gives a single T cell receptor (beta chain) sequence along with its context. Its specificity is not known. These data originate in a study of radiotherapy plus CTLA-4 blockade in lung cancer. Background on the study: Among all patients, about 19% showed objective responses, while roughly 28% had disease control. Findings and limits, study-wide: Together with interferon-beta, which increased in serum after radiation, early dynamic changes in blood T cell clones were reportedly the best predictors of response. In blood, TCR clones derived from the tumor expanded after radiotherapy plus ipilimumab.

Libraries were prepared by immunoSEQ multiplex PCR; TCRdb keeps only in-frame clonotypes and omits some of them. The data show some 33,000 clones, roughly 71% seen once. Germline loops: CDR1 SGHTA, CDR2 FQGNSA. V was shortened by 2 bases and J by 8 bases, with 9 bases between the two germline ends. CDR3 size: 13 residues. Lung cancer patients with chemo-refractory metastatic non-small-cell disease were given focal radiation plus CTLA-4 blockade with ipilimumab. Source: peripheral blood, taken from a patient treated with radiotherapy plus ipilimumab. The chain has TRBV7-2 and TRBJ1-4; the D is unclear. The clonotype was recovered from a human donor with non-small cell lung cancer whose response to radiotherapy plus ipilimumab could not be evaluated. CDR3 bases: TGTGCCAGCAGCTTACGGGTATCCGAAAAACTGTTTTTT. Its translation is CASSLRVSEKLFF.